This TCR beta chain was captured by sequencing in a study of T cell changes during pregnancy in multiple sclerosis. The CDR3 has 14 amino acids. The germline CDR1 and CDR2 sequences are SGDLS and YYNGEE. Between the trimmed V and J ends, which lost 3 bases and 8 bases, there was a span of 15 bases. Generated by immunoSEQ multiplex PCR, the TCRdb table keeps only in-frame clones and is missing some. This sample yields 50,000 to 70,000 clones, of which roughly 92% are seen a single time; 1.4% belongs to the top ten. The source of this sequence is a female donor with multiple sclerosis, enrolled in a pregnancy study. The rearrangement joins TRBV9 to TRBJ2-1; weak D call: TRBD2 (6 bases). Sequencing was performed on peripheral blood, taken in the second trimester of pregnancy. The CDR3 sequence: CASSDPGTGYEQFF. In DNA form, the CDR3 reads TGTGCCAGCAGCGACCCCGGGACTGGATATGAGCAGTTCTTC.